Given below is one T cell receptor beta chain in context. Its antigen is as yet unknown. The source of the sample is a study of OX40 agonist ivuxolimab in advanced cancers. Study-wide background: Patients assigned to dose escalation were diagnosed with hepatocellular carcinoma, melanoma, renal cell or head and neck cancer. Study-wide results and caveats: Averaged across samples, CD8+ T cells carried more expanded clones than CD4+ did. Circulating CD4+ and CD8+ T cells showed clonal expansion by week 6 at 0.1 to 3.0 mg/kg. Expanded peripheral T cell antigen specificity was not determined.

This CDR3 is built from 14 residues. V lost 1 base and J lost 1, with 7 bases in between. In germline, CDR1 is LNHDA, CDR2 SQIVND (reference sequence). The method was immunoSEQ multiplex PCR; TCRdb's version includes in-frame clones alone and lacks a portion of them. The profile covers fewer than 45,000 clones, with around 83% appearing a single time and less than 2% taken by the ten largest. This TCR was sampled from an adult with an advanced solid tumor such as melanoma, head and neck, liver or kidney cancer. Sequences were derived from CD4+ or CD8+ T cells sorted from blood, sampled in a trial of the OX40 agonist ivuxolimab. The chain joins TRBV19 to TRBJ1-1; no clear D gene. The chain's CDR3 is CASSIGNWNTEAFF. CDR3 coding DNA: TGTGCCAGTAGTATAGGGAATTGGAACACTGAAGCTTTCTTT.